The present entry profiles one TCR beta chain with its context. Its specific antigen is unknown. The sample holds no much larger clone one base away, and base qualities are not on file. This sample was taken from a study of graft-versus-host responses after intestinal transplantation (dated by TCRdb to 2020 to 2023). Describing the broader study: Recipients received multivisceral, liver-intestinal, or isolated intestinal transplants. Of the 20 to 30 intestinal transplant recipients enrolled in the cohort, one of whom was a retransplant, a few patients without pretransplant specimens were excluded. All recipients received anti-thymocyte globulin induction followed by maintenance tacrolimus and steroids for 3 to 4 years. To identify alloreactive clones, pre-transplant mixed lymphocyte reaction products were sequenced and compared with unstimulated pre-transplant donor and recipient T cells. Rather than going through the commercial service, samples from three later patients were sequenced in-house on an Illumina MiSeq and processed with MiXCR. Donor T cell macrochimerism was defined as a peak of at least 4% donor T cells among recipient peripheral blood mononuclear cells. After intestinal transplantation, graft-versus-host and host-versus-graft alloreactive T cell clones in the graft, circulation and bone marrow were tracked using bulk TCR-beta CDR3 sequencing.

Libraries came from the immunoSEQ multiplex PCR assay. For most patients, genomic DNA was isolated with the Qiagen DNeasy Blood and Tissue Kit and shipped frozen to Adaptive Biotechnologies for TCR sequencing. High-throughput TCR-beta CDR3 sequencing of genomic DNA from most patients was performed by Adaptive Biotechnologies. On the authors' methods: TCR sequencing data for around 20 patients were retrieved from Adaptive's ImmunoSEQ software; three other patients were processed with MiXCR and VDJtools. CD4 versus CD8 sorting errors were corrected by removing sequences found in both subsets at a frequency ratio below 5:1. Because the origin of CDR3 nucleotide sequences shared between donor and recipient could not be assigned, those sequences were removed. To be classed as alloreactive, a clone needed at least 2-fold expansion over unstimulated cells and a minimum CFSE-low frequency of 0.002% (template counts) or 0.001% (read counts). Mappable clones were those detected in sequenced pre-transplant spleen, lymph node, or MLR CFSE-low populations of the donor or recipient. Cumulative frequency of alloreactive clones was calculated as a percentage of all sequences weighted by copy number. This is the immuneACCESS table as TCRdb keeps it, with only in-frame sequences that have V and J called. A part of the clones is gone; compared with another copy, unresolved V genes explain less than half, and the rest is unexplained. V and J calls and clone size come straight from that table; D and trimming were deduced from the DNA. The sample table shows 55,000 to 65,000 clones, and 90% to 95% are seen once. The top ten hold about 0.38% of the sample.

Broader findings and caveats from the paper: In the allografts of patients with donor T cell macrochimerism, GvH to HvG T cell clonal ratios were high. GvH clones were detected in recipient bone marrow, and some of these GvH clones were observed earlier in ileal mucosa or blood, consistent with an intestinal mucosal origin. Early after transplant, peak levels of circulating GvH clones were found to be associated with declines in HvG clones. The conclusions were limited by the relatively low number and heterogeneity of the intestinal transplant patients.

The sample's time point, from its label and the paper: cells obtained before transplantation from donor or recipient. CD3+CD4+ and CD3+CD8+ populations were FACS-sorted from unstimulated pre-transplant donor and recipient cells taken from spleen or lymph nodes. The TCR originated in a human donor who was the organ donor for an intestinal transplant. Source: unstimulated CD4+ T cells sorted from spleen or lymph node cells, taken before transplant.

In nucleotide form, the sequence is TGTGCCAGCAGTGATTTTACAGGGTGGAATTCACCCCTCCACTTT. Translated, this gives CASSDFTGWNSPLHF. This chain joins TRBV6-1 to TRBJ1-6; possibly the D gene is TRBD1, per 6 matching bases. The CDR3, cysteine through phenylalanine, is 15 amino acids long. Here the CDR3 DNA is all that survives: 45 bases in frame from base 1. V lost 3 bases and J lost 7 bases; the stretch between them is 13 bases long. Reading the germline V gene gives CDR1 MNHNS and CDR2 SASEGT.